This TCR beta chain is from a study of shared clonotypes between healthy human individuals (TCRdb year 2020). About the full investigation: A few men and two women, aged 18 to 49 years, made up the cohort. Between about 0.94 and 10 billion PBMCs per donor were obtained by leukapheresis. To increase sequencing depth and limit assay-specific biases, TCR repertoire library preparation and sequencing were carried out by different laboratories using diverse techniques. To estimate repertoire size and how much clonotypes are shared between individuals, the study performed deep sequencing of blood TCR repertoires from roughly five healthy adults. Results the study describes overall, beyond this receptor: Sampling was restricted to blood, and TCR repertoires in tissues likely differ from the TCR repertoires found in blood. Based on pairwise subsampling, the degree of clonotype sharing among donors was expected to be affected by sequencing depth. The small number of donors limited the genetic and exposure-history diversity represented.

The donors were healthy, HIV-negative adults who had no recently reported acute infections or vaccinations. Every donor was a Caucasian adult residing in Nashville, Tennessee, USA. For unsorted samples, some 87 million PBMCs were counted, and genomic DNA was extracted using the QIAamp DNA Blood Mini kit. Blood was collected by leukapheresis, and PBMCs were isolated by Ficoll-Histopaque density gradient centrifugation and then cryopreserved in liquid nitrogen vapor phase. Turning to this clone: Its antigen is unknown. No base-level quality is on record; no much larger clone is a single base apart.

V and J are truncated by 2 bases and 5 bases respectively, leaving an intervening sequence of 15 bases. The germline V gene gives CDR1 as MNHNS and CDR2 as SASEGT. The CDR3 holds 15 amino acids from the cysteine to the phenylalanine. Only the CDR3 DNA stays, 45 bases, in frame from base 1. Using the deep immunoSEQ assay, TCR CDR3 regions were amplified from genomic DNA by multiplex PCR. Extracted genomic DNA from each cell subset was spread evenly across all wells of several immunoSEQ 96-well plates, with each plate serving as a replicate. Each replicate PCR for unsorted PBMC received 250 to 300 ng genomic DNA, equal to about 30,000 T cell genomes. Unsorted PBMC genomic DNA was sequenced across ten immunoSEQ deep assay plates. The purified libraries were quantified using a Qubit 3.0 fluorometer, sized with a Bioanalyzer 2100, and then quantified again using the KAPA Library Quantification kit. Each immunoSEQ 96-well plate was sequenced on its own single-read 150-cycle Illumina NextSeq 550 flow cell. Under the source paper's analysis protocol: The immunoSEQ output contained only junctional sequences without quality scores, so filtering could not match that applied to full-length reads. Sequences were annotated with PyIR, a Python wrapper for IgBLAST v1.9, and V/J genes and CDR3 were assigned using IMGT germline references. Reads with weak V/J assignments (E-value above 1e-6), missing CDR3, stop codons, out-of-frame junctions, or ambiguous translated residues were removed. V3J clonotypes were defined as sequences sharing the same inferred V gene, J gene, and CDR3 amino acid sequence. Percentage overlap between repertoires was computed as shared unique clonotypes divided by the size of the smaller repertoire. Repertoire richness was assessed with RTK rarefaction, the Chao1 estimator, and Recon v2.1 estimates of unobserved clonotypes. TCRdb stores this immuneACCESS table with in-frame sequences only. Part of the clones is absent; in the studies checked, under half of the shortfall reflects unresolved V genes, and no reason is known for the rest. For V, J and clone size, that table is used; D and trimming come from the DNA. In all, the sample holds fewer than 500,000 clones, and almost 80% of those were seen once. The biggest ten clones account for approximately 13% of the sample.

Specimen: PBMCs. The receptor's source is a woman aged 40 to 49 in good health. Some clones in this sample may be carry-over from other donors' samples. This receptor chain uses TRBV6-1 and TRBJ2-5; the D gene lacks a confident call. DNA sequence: TGTGCCAGCAGTGAAAACACTGTTTCGGCGGAGACCCAGTACTTC. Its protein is CASSENTVSAETQYF.